This T cell receptor (beta chain) emerged from a study of blood T cell repertoires in COVID-19. Study context: Italy, Spain and the United States were the sources of the convalescent and acute COVID-19 samples. From T cells, B-cell-depleted T cells, or PBMCs came the material, which was cDNA or gDNA.

Per germline, CDR1 LNHDA and CDR2 SQIVND (reference sequence). The V segment lost 4 bases and the J segment 5 bases; nucleotides outside the gene matches: 9. The CDR3 is 15 residues long. Patients of the Seattle cohort, enrolled during active infection, were followed longitudinally. Per the authors' pipeline: Nucleated cell counts were estimated from reference gene primer amplification. TCRdb's table, derived via immunoSEQ multiplex PCR, lists solely in-frame clones and lacks some. Clone size and the V and J calls come from that table; the DNA yielded D and trimming. The data contain roughly 60,000 clones, around 82% of them singletons.

The rearrangement joins TRBV19 to TRBJ2-5; 8 nucleotides agree with TRBD2. Sequenced: peripheral blood. The sequence derives from a man aged 55 to 70 with COVID-19, enrolled during active disease. Here the CDR3 reads CASSTPGGLQETQYF. The CDR3 nucleotides are TGTGCCAGTAGTACCCCGGGGGGGCTCCAGGAGACCCAGTACTTC.